The next 11 T cell receptor beta chains were all read from a single sample in a study of OX40 agonist ivuxolimab in advanced cancers. Method: immunoSEQ multiplex PCR; TCRdb's copy keeps in-frame clones and lacks some. This sample has tens of thousands of clones, with 75% to 90% found just once. The material sequenced was CD4+ or CD8+ T cells sorted from blood, taken in a trial of the OX40 agonist ivuxolimab. These receptors came from an adult with an advanced solid tumor such as melanoma, head and neck, liver or kidney cancer.

The chain carries TRBV11-2 and TRBJ2-7; 10 nucleotides align to TRBD1. The CDR3 is made up of 15 amino acids. The germline gives CDR1 SGHAT, CDR2 FQNNGV. Trimming at V came to 1 base and at J to 5 bases, leaving 5 bases not matched to a gene. Here the CDR3 DNA reads TGTGCCAGCAGCTTAGGGTGGGGGACAGGGGACGAGCAGTACTTC. Protein: CASSLGWGTGDEQYF.

This chain connects TRBV5-1 to TRBJ2-1; no definite D call. Trimming pared 0 bases from V and 0 bases from J, leaving 13 bases between. This CDR3 has 17 amino acids. Per germline, CDR1 SGHRS and CDR2 YFSETQ. DNA of the CDR3: TGCGCCAGCAGCTTGGAGAAGGGCACTCCCTCCTACAATGAGCAGTTCTTC. It translates to CASSLEKGTPSYNEQFF.

A single count supports this clone. This chain links TRBV18 with TRBJ2-5; 8 bases match TRBD1. The CDR3 runs to 13 residues. Germline V gives CDR1 KGHSH, CDR2 LQKENI. The junction had 6 bases not matched to a gene; V was cut back by 1 base and J by 11 bases. In nucleotides, the CDR3 is TGTGCCAGCTCACCACTTCAGACAGGGGAGCAGTACTTC. It translates to CASSPLQTGEQYF.

The chain uses TRBV10-2 and TRBJ1-4; D is unclear. There are 14 residues in the CDR3. Germline CDR1 and CDR2: WSHSY and SAAADI. V was cut by 2 bases and J by 4 bases, with 8 bases left in between. CDR3 loop: CASSEQDLNEKLFF. The CDR3 bases are TGCGCCAGCAGTGAGCAGGATCTTAATGAAAAACTGTTTTTT.

V is TRBV7-3 and J is TRBJ2-1, with TRBD1 as a possible D gene (7 bases). V lost 5 bases and J 2 bases, leaving 16 bases between the germline ends. The CDR3 has 16 amino acids. CDR1 and CDR2 from the germline V gene are SGHTA and FQGTGA. The CDR3 region has the DNA TGTGCCAGCAGCCCCGGGGGCGGGACAGCCTACAATGAGCAGTTCTTC. Protein sequence: CASSPGGGTAYNEQFF.

In DNA form, the CDR3 reads TGTGCCAGTAGTTCTTCCGGGACAGGGTTAATTCAGTATGGCTACACCTTC. Translation gives CASSSSGTGLIQYGYTF. This rearrangement joins TRBV19 to TRBJ1-2, with 9 bases aligning to TRBD1. The germline V gene has CDR1 LNHDA and CDR2 SQIVND (reference sequence). This CDR3 spans 17 amino acids. Trimming at V came to 5 bases and at J to 5 bases, leaving 15 bases not matched to a gene.

This sequence joins TRBV27 and TRBJ2-1; possible D gene TRBD1, 6 bases. Per germline, CDR1 MNHEY and CDR2 SMNVEV (reference sequence). V gave up 5 bases and J gave up 0 bases, with 11 bases separating them. The CDR3 has 15 amino acids. The CDR3 region has the DNA TGTGCCAGCAGTCTCACAGGGTCCTCCTACAATGAGCAGTTCTTC. It is translated as CASSLTGSSYNEQFF.

The V gene is TRBV2, the J gene TRBJ1-5; D gene unclear. V lost 2 bases and J lost 2, with 10 bases in between. Germline values: CDR1 SNHLY, CDR2 FYNNEI. The CDR3 runs 15 residues. The CDR3 DNA is TGTGCCAGCAGTGAAAAAGAGGTTGGCAATCAGCCCCAGCATTTT. Translation gives CASSEKEVGNQPQHF.

The chain has TRBV7-9 and TRBJ1-3; a weak D match, TRBD1 (6 bases). The V gene's germline CDR1 is SEHNR and CDR2 FQNEAQ (reference sequence). This CDR3 has 18 amino acids. Trimming left V 5 bases short and J 3 bases short, with 23 bases between. CDR3 loop: CASSGDLLQGTFGNTIYF. The CDR3, as DNA: TGTGCCAGCAGCGGAGACCTCTTACAGGGAACATTTGGAAACACCATATATTTT.

This chain links TRBV23-1 with TRBJ2-7, with 9 bases fitting TRBD1. TRBV23-1 is annotated as an ORF whose role is uncertain. V shed 4 bases, J shed 2 bases, and the junction held 6 bases outside the gene matches. This CDR3 is built from 15 residues. Written as DNA, the CDR3 is TGCGCCAGCAGTCCCGACAGGGGGTTTCCCTACGAGCAGTACTTC. It specifies CASSPDRGFPYEQYF.

This chain connects TRBV29-1 to TRBJ2-1; 12 nucleotides agree with TRBD2. Germline V gene sequence: CDR1 SQVTM, CDR2 ANQGSEA. V lost 0 bases and J lost 2; bases outside the gene matches: 2. The CDR3 is made up of 16 amino acids. The CDR3 DNA follows: TGCAGCGTTGAAGATACTAGCGGGAGGACCTACAATGAGCAGTTCTTC. Encoded protein: CSVEDTSGRTYNEQFF.